Sequencing of this T cell receptor (beta chain) was carried out in a study of blood T cells in healthy people across ages. Overall study: Template-switching capture recovered about one barcoded beta molecule per two T cells. Whole-study findings and limits: Diversity of TCR beta correlated strongly with naive T cell percentage.

A sample-barcoded 5' primer and a J-beta primer mix were used in a second PCR of roughly 7 to 11 cycles. Any given sample supplied a minimum of 2.5 million CDR3-containing paired-end reads. TCRdb independently ran MiXCR on the 5' RACE reads; one entry per CDR3 protein. Of roughly 2 million distinct CDR3 sequences in the sample, around half were seen once. With 3 bases clipped from V and 1 base from J, the junction kept 6 bases outside the gene matches. This CDR3 comprises 16 residues. Germline V gene sequence: CDR1 SGHRS, CDR2 YFSETQ. Remarks on this clonotype: Its antigen is unknown.

Sequencing used blood. The source of this sequence is a woman in her thirties or forties in good health. This sequence joins TRBV5-1 and TRBJ2-4, with 8 bases aligning to TRBD1. CDR3 sequence reads: CASSSQGAIAKNIQYF. The CDR3 DNA is TGCGCCAGCAGCTCTCAGGGGGCAATCGCCAAAAACATTCAGTACTTC.